Following are 17 T cell receptor beta chains from one sample sequenced in a study of T cells in Graves' hyperthyroidism and ophthalmopathy. Template material for amplifying TCR beta CDR3 regions consisted of RNA transcripts. A first-round RT-PCR of the TCR CDR3 used the HTBI primer set. TCRdb independently ran MiXCR on the multiplex PCR reads; one entry per CDR3 protein. This sample has approximately 530,000 distinct CDR3 sequences, with over 15% found just once. The specimen was blood. The receptors derive from a woman between 18 and 30 years old with Graves' hyperthyroidism.

The sample holds one count of this clonotype. This chain joins TRBV6-1 and TRBJ2-3; TRBD1 agrees at 8 bases. This CDR3 is 15 amino acids long. V was clipped by 6 bases and J by 2 bases; unmatched bases: 7. Germline values: CDR1 MNHNS, CDR2 SASEGT. In DNA form, the CDR3 reads TGTGCCAGCAGACCTGGACAGGGTTTCACAGATACGCAGTATTTT. Amino acid sequence: CASRPGQGFTDTQYF.

This clonotype was counted between two and nine times. V gene TRBV6-2 or TRBV6-3 combines with J gene TRBJ2-5; D might be TRBD1 (6 bases). Germline V lookup: CDR1 MNHEY, CDR2 SVGEGT. The CDR3 covers 16 residues. Trimming removed 2 bases at V and 0 bases at J, with 13 bases between. The CDR3 protein is CASSYLGAIYQETQYF. The DNA of the CDR3 is TGTGCCAGCAGTTACCTGGGGGCGATTTACCAAGAGACCCAGTACTTC.

At least ten counts were recorded for this clonotype. The chain joins TRBV11-2 to TRBJ2-5; TRBD1 matches at 7 bases. Unmatched junction bases numbered 8, after V lost 5 bases and J lost 5 bases. Looked up from germline, CDR1 is SGHAT and CDR2 is FQNNGV. The CDR3 totals 14 residues. The CDR3 protein is CASSPYRGWETQYF. The DNA of the CDR3 is TGTGCCAGCAGCCCGTACAGGGGATGGGAGACCCAGTACTTC.

This clonotype occurred many times. The chain links TRBV5-8 to TRBJ2-5; D unresolved. Germline V gene sequence: CDR1 SGHTS, CDR2 YDEGEE. This CDR3 region has 13 residues. V was cut by 4 bases and J by 5 bases, with 12 bases left in between. CDR3: CASSPELAETQYF. The CDR3 DNA sequence: TGTGCCAGCAGCCCTGAGCTGGCGGAGACCCAGTACTTC.

With respect to this clonotype: This may be a read error, as it is one base from a much larger clone. The genes are TRBV29-1 and TRBJ2-7; D tentatively fits TRBD1 or TRBD2 (5 bases each). The CDR3 runs 13 residues. Germline CDR1 SQVTM, CDR2 ANQGSEA. The CDR3 loop is CSVENREGASRNF. The CDR3 nucleotides read TGCAGCGTTGAAAATCGTGAAGGGGCTAGCAGAAACTTC.

The rearrangement joins TRBV10-2 to TRBJ1-2; TRBD1 matches at 7 bases. Trimming at V came to 3 bases and at J to 4 bases, leaving 5 bases not matched to a gene. Germline CDR1 is WSHSY and CDR2 is SAAADI. The CDR3 loop spans 14 amino acids. DNA of the CDR3: TGCGCCAGCAGTGAAACAGGGGCCGGCTATGGCTACACCTTC. Its protein is CASSETGAGYGYTF.

At least ten counts were recorded for this clonotype. This sequence joins TRBV12-3 or TRBV12-4 and TRBJ1-4; tentative D call: TRBD1 (5 bases). V dropped 4 bases and J dropped 3 bases, with 12 bases sitting between them. CDR3 length: 15 residues. The CDR3 DNA sequence: TGTGCCAGCAGTTACGTACAGGTGGCTAATGAAAAACTGTTTTTT. This encodes CASSYVQVANEKLFF.

This clonotype was counted many times. The gene calls are TRBV11-2 and TRBJ2-7; unclear D gene. V shed 4 bases and J shed 6 bases, with 19 bases lying between them. The CDR3 extends over 15 amino acids. CDR1 is SGHAT, CDR2 FQNNGV, per germline. The CDR3 region has the DNA TGTGCCAGCAGCTCCCGGACGGCGGCCTCGGGCGAGCAGTACTTC. Amino acid sequence: CASSSRTAASGEQYF.

This clonotype has a handful of counts. V is TRBV9 and J is TRBJ2-1; TRBD2 matches at 8 bases. CDR1 and CDR2 from the germline V gene are SGDLS and YYNGEE. J was trimmed by 6 bases and V by 2 bases; bases with no gene match: 7. The CDR3 has 15 amino acids. The CDR3 DNA reads as TGTGCCAGCAGCGTGGGACTAGGAATTGGCAATGAGCAGTTCTTC. This encodes CASSVGLGIGNEQFF. The full variable domain, completed using reference TRBV9 and TRBJ2-1, is DSGVTQTPKHLITATGQRVTLRCSPRSGDLSVYWYQQSLDQGLQFLIQYYNGEERAKGNILERFSAQQFPDLHSELNLSSLELGDSALYFCASSVGLGIGNEQFFGPGTRLTVL.

This clonotype has ten or more counts. This CDR3 reads CASSSNRGYNEQFF. CDR3 bases: TGTGCCAGCAGCTCTAACAGGGGATACAATGAGCAGTTCTTC. The chain employs TRBV7-2 and TRBJ2-1; 7 bases fit TRBD1. Per the germline V gene, CDR1 is SGHTA and CDR2 is FQGNSA. CDR3 size: 14 residues. V trimming: 4 bases; J trimming: 4 bases; junction bases outside the gene matches: 4.

This clonotype has ten or more counts. The chain links TRBV6-1 to TRBJ1-2; 11 bases agree with TRBD1. Trimming cost V 7 bases and J 7 bases; bases outside gene matches: 8. The CDR3 covers 14 residues. Germline V gives CDR1 MNHNS, CDR2 SASEGT. CDR3 loop: CASKIGQGAVGYTF. As DNA, the CDR3 is TGTGCCAGCAAAATCGGACAGGGGGCAGTTGGCTACACCTTC.

Many counts were recorded for this clonotype. This sequence joins TRBV12-3 or TRBV12-4 and TRBJ2-2; D is undetermined. The length of the CDR3 is 13 residues. V shed 2 bases and J shed 6 bases, with 7 bases lying between them. CDR3 nucleotides: TGTGCCAGCAGTTTAAGTTCTCCCGGGGAGCTGTTTTTT. This codes for CASSLSSPGELFF.

Concerning this clonotype: Possible read error: a much larger clone is one base away. The chain joins TRBV12-3 or TRBV12-4 to TRBJ1-6; a weak D match, TRBD1 (5 bases). CDR3 length: 16 residues. CDR3 DNA sequence: TGTGCCAGCCGGGACGGTGACACAATTTATAATTCACCCCCCCACTTT. Amino acid sequence: CASRDGDTIYNSPPHF.

This clonotype was detected only a few times. This sequence joins TRBV5-4 and TRBJ1-5; D unresolved. Trimming took off 1 base at V and 6 bases at J, with 8 bases between the two ends. CDR3 length: 13 residues. Germline V gives CDR1 SGHNT, CDR2 YYREEE (reference sequence). CDR3 nucleotides: TGTGCCAGCAGCTTGACAATCGGTCAGCCCCAGCATTTT. Protein product: CASSLTIGQPQHF.

This clonotype showed up just a few times. The chain combines TRBV20-1 with TRBJ2-6, with no clear D. This CDR3 comprises 16 residues. The V and J ends lost 0 bases and 2 bases respectively, with 11 bases between them. CDR1 is DFQATT, CDR2 SNEGSKA, per germline (reference sequence). The CDR3: CSARDLGRAGANVLTF. CDR3 sequence (DNA): TGCAGTGCTAGAGATCTAGGGCGTGCTGGGGCCAACGTCCTGACTTTC.

The chain uses TRBV24-1 and TRBJ1-2, with TRBD1 matching over 9 bases. Trimming at V came to 3 bases and at J to 4 bases, leaving 14 bases not matched to a gene. CDR3 size: 18 residues. Germline CDR1 and CDR2: KGHDR and SFDVKD. CDR3 sequence (DNA): TGTGCCACCAGTGATCTCGGGACAGGGACTTCGATGGGCTATGGCTACACCTTC. Protein product: CATSDLGTGTSMGYGYTF.

This clonotype was counted at least ten times. V gene TRBV6-2 or TRBV6-3 combines with J gene TRBJ1-1; TRBD1 matches at 7 bases. CDR3 size: 16 residues. Germline loops: CDR1 MNHEY, CDR2 SVGEGT. The V and J ends lost 2 bases and 5 bases, in that order; junction bases with no gene match: 11. The CDR3 region has the DNA TGTGCCAGCAGTTACCGGGACAGCAGACTAGGGACTGAAGCTTTCTTT. Translating it yields CASSYRDSRLGTEAFF.